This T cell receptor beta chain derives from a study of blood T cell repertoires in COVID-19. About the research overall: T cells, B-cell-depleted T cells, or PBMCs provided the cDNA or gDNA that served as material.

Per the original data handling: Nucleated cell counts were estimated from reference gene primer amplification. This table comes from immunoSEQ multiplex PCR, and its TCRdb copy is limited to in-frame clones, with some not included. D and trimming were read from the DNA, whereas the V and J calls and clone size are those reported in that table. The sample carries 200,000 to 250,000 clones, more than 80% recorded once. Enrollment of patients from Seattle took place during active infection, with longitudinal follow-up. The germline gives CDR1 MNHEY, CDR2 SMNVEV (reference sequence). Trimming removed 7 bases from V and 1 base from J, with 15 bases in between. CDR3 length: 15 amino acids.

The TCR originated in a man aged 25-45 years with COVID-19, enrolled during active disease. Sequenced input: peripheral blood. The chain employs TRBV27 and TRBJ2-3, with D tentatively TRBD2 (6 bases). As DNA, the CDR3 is TGTGCCAGCACGACTCGGGTAGCGGGCACAGATACGCAGTATTTT. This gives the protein CASTTRVAGTDTQYF.